The next 8 T cell receptor beta chains were all read from a single sample in a study of CXCR3-negative and CXCR3-positive naive CD8 T cells. Study-wide findings and caveats: Researchers report that CXCR3-positive naive cells carry more hydrophobic TRB CDR3s than CXCR3-negative naive cells.

No antigen has been identified for these receptors. Researchers prepared the TRB cDNA libraries using 5' RACE with UMI labels. For each CDR3 protein, TCRdb gives one entry from its re-call of the 5' RACE reads, without DNA. This repertoire includes some 110,000 distinct CDR3 sequences. Sequenced: naive CXCR3+ CD8+ T cells from blood. The sample's subset: CD45RO-CCR7+CD27+CD95- naive CD8+ T cells expressing CXCR3 (TNR3+). Receptor source: a human donor in good health. Some clones in this sample may be carry-over from other donors' samples.

V and J are TRBV20-1 and TRBJ1-2. CDR3 length: 15 amino acids. Germline V gene data show CDR1 as DFQATT and CDR2 as SNEGSKA (reference sequence). CDR3: CSARDLRDTNYGYTF.

This rearrangement joins TRBV19 to TRBJ1-2; TCRdb proposes TRBD1, but this gene call is untestable without DNA. This CDR3 has 15 residues. Germline CDR1 reads LNHDA; CDR2 reads SQIVND (reference sequence). CDR3 amino acids: CASKWDRVPYYGYTF.

The CDR3 sequence: CASSVATVGDEQYF. This rearrangement joins TRBV9 to TRBJ2-7. Germline V gene lookup returns CDR1 SGDLS and CDR2 YYNGEE. This CDR3 region has 14 residues.

The J gene is TRBJ2-7, the V gene TRBV29-1; TCRdb's D call, TRBD1, is unchecked because there is no DNA. The CDR3 contains 15 residues. The germline gives CDR1 SQVTM, CDR2 ANQGSEA. The CDR3 loop is CSVEDKTGSPYEQYF.

This rearrangement joins TRBV6-2 or TRBV6-3 to TRBJ2-7; TCRdb picks TRBD2, but there is no DNA to check that call. CDR3 length equals 15 residues. Germline CDR1 is MNHEY and CDR2 is SVGEGT. The CDR3 sequence: CASSFGLAGGGEQYF.

The V call is TRBV29-1, the J call TRBJ1-1. Germline CDR1 reads SQVTM; CDR2 reads ANQGSEA. This CDR3 is built from 11 residues. The CDR3 loop reads CSVDLSTEAFF.

This rearrangement joins TRBV5-1 to TRBJ2-3; absent DNA, TCRdb's TRBD1 call cannot be checked. Germline CDR1 and CDR2: SGHRS and YFSETQ. CDR3 length equals 13 residues. CDR3 sequence reads: CASSLGSPDTQYF.

The V gene is TRBV6-6, the J gene TRBJ2-7; checking the TCRdb D call of TRBD2 is not possible without DNA. Germline V gene sequence: CDR1 MNHNY, CDR2 SVGAGI (reference sequence). The CDR3 loop spans 15 amino acids. The CDR3 sequence is CASSFGEGTGYEQYF.